The clone carrying this TCR beta chain came up a few times. Its antigen is not known. This record belongs to a study of immune heterogeneity within non-small cell lung tumors. In the study overall: It was found that the tumors were a handful of squamous cell carcinomas, more than eight non-squamous carcinomas and 1 not otherwise specified. Overall study results and limits: Dominant CDR3 beta clonotypes repeated across a patient's tumor loci, while different loci held unique high-frequency clones.

Template came from bulk tumor genomic DNA, at 500 to 650 ng per sample. Surgeons took several biopsies per primary tumor, spaced far apart, during surgery. Undergoing curative surgery were patients whose non-small cell lung cancer was untreated and newly diagnosed. Unmatched junction bases numbered 10, after V lost 6 bases and J lost 3 bases. The CDR3 contains 15 residues. The authors amplified TCR beta CDR3 by multiplex PCR with 32 V and 13 J primers. TCRdb ran MiXCR on the multiplex PCR reads and lists one entry per CDR3 protein. This sample has around 2,000 distinct CDR3 sequences, with roughly 24% found just once.

Sequences were obtained from lung tumor tissue. The TCR comes from a woman in her sixties with non-small cell lung cancer. V and J are TRBV12-3 or TRBV12-4 and TRBJ2-5; 7 bases fit TRBD2. CDR3 loop: CASRAKGTKEETQYF. CDR3 bases: TGTGCCAGCAGGGCAAAAGGGACTAAAGAAGAGACCCAGTACTTC.